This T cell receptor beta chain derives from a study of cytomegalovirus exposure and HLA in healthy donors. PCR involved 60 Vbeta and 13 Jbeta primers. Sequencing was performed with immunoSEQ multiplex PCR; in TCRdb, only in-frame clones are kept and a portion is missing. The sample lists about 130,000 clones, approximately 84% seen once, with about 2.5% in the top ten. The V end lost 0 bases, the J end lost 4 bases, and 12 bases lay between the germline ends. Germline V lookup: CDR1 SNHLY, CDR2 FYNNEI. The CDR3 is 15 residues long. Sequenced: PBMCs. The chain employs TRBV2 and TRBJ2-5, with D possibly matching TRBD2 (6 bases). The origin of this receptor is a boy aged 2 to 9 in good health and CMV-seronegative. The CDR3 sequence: CASSEARDSLETQYF. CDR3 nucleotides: TGTGCCAGCAGTGAAGCGCGGGACTCCTTAGAGACCCAGTACTTC.